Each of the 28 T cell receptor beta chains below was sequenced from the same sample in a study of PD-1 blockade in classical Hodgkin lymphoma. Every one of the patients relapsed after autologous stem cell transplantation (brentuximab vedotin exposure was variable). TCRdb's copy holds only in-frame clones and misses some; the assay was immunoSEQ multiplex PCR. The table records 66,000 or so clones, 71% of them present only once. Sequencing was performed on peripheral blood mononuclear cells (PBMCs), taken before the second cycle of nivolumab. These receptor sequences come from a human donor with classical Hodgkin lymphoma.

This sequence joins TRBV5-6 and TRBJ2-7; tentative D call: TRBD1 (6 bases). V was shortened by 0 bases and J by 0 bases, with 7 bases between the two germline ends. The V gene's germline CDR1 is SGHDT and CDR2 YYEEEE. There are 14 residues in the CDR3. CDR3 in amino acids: CASSLVRGSYEQYF. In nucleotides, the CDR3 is TGTGCCAGCAGCTTGGTCAGGGGCTCCTACGAGCAGTACTTC. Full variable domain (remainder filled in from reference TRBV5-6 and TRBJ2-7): DAGVTQSPTHLIKTRGQQVTLRCSPKSGHDTVSWYQQALGQGPQFIFQYYEEEERQRGNFPDRFSGHQFPNYSSELNVNALLLGDSALYLCASSLVRGSYEQYFGPGTRLTVT.

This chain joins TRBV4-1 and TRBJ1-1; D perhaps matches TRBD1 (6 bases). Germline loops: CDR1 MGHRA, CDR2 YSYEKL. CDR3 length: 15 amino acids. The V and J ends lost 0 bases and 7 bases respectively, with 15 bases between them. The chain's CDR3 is CASSQDPQGSGEAFF. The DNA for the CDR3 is TGCGCCAGCAGCCAAGACCCACAGGGTTCTGGTGAAGCTTTCTTT.

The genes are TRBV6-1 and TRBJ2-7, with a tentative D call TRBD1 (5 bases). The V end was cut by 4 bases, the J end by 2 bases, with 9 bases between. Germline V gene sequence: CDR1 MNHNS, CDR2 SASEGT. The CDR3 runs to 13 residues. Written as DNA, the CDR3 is TGTGCCAGCAGTGGACAGTTCCCCTACGAGCAGTACTTC. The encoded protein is CASSGQFPYEQYF.

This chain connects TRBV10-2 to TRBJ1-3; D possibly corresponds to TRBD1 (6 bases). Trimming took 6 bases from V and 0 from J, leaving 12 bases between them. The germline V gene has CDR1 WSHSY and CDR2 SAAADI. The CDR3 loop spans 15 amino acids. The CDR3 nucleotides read TGCGCCAGCAGGGAAACAGGGAACTCTGGAAACACCATATATTTT. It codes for CASRETGNSGNTIYF.

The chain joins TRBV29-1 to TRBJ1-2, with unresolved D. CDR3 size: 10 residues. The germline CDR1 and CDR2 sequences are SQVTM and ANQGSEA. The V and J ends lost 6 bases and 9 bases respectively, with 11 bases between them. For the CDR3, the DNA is TGCAGCGTCGATCAAGGGAGCTACACCTTC. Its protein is CSVDQGSYTF.

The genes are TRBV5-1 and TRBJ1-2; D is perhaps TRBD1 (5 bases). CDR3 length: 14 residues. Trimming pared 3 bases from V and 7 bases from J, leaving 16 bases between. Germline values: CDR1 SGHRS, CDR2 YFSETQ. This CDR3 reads CASSSAGAGGGYTF. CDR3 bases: TGCGCCAGCAGCTCGGCTGGGGCGGGCGGTGGCTACACCTTC. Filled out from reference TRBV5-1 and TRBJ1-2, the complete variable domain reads KAGVTQTPRYLIKTRGQQVTLSCSPISGHRSVSWYQQTPGQGLQFLFEYFSETQRNKGNFPGRFSGRQFSNSRSEMNVSTLELGDSALYLCASSSAGAGGGYTFGSGTRLTVV.

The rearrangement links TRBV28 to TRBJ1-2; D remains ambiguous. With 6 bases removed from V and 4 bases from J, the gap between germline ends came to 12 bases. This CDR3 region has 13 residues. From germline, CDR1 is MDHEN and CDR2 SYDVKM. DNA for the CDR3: TGTGCCAGCAGCCGACCACACAGCTATGGCTACACCTTC. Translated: CASSRPHSYGYTF.

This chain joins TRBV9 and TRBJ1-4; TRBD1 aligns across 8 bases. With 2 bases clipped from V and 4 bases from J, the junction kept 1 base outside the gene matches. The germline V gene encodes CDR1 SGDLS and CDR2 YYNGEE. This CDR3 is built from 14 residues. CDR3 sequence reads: CASSVGTGNEKLFF. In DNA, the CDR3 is TGTGCCAGCAGCGTTGGGACAGGTAATGAAAAACTGTTTTTT. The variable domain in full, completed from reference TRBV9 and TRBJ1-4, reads DSGVTQTPKHLITATGQRVTLRCSPRSGDLSVYWYQQSLDQGLQFLIQYYNGEERAKGNILERFSAQQFPDLHSELNLSSLELGDSALYFCASSVGTGNEKLFFGSGTQLSVL.

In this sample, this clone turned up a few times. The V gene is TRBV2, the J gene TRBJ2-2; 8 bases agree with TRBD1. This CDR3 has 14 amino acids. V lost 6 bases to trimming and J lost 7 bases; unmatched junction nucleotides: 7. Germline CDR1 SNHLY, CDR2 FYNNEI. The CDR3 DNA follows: TGTGCCAGCAGGGTGGACAGGGCGGGCGGGGAGCTGTTTTTT. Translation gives CASRVDRAGGELFF.

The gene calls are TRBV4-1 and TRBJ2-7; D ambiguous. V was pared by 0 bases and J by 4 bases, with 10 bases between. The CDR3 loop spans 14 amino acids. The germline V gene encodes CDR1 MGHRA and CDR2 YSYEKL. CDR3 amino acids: CASSQDPDHYEQYF. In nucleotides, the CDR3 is TGCGCCAGCAGCCAAGACCCGGACCATTACGAGCAGTACTTC.

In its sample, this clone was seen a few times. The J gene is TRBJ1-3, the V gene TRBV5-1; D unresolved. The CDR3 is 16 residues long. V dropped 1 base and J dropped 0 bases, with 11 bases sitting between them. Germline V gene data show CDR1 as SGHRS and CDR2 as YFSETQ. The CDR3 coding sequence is TGCGCCAGCAGCTTGTCGATGAGTAGCTCTGGAAACACCATATATTTT. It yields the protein CASSLSMSSSGNTIYF.

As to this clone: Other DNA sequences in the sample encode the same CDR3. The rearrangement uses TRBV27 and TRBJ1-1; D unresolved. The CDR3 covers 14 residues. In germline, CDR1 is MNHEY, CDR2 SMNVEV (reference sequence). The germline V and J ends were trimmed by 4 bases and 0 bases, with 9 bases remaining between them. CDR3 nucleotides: TGTGCCAGCAGTTCAGCCGAGCTGAACACTGAAGCTTTCTTT. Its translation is CASSSAELNTEAFF.

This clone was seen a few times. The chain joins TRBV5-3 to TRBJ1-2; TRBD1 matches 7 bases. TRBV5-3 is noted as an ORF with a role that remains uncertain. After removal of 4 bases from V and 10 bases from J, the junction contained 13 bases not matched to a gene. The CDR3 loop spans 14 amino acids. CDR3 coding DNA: TGTGCCAGAAGCATAATGACAGGGTCAATTAACTACACCTTC. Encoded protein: CARSIMTGSINYTF.

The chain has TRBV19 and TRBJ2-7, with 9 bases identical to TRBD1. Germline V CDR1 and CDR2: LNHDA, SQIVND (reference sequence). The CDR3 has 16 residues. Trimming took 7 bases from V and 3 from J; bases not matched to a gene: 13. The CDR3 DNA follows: TGTGCCAGTACCTCCCGGCCCGGACAGGGGCGCTACGAGCAGTACTTC. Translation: CASTSRPGQGRYEQYF.

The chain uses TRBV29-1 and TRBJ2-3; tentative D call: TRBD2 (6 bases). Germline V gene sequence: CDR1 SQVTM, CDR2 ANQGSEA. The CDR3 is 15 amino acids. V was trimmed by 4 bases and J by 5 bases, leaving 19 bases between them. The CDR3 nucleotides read TGCAGCGTTGTATTTGGACTATCCGGGGGAGATACGCAGTATTTT. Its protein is CSVVFGLSGGDTQYF.

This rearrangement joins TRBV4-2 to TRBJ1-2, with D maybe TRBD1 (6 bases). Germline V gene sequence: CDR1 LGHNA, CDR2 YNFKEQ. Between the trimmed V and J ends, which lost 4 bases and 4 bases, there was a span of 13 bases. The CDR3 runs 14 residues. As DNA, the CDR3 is TGTGCCAGCAGCCTCCAAACAGGGAGCTATGGCTACACCTTC. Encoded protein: CASSLQTGSYGYTF.

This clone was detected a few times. The CDR3 sequence is CASGLDIHNEQFF. As DNA, the CDR3 is TGTGCTAGTGGTTTAGACATTCACAATGAGCAGTTCTTC. This rearrangement joins TRBV12-5 to TRBJ2-1; D gene ambiguous. This CDR3 has 13 residues. V was trimmed by 3 bases and J by 5 bases, leaving 8 bases between them. The germline V gene has CDR1 LGHNT and CDR2 FRNRAP.

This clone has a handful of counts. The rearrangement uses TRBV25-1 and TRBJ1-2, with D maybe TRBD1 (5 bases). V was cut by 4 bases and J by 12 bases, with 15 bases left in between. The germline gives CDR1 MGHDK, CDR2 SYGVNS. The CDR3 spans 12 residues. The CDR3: CASSGQWGVDTF. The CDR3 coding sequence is TGTGCCAGCAGTGGCCAGTGGGGGGTCGACACCTTC.

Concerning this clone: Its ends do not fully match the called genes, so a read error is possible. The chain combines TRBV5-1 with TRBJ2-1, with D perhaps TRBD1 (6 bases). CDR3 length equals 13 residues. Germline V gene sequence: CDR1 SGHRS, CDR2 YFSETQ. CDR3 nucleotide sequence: TGCGCCAGCAGCTTACAGGGAGTAAATGAGCAGCTCTTC. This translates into CASSLQGVNEQLF.

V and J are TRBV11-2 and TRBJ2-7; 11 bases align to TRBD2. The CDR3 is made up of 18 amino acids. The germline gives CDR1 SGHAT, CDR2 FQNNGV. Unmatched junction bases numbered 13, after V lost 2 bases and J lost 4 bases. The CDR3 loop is CASSLTSTTSGRQYEQYF. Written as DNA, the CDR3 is TGTGCCAGCAGCTTAACTTCCACAACTAGCGGGAGACAATACGAGCAGTACTTC.

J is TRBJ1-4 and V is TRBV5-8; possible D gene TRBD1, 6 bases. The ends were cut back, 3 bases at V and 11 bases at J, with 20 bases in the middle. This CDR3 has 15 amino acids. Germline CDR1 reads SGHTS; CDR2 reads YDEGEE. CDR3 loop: CASSSSGTPGGKLFF. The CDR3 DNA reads TGTGCCAGCAGCTCAAGCGGGACACCCGGCGGGAAACTGTTTTTT.

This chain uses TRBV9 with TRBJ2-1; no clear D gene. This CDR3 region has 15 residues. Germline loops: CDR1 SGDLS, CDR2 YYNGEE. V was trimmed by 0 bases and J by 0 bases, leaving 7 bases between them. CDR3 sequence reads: CASSVESFSYNEQFF. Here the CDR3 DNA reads TGTGCCAGCAGCGTAGAAAGTTTCTCCTACAATGAGCAGTTCTTC.

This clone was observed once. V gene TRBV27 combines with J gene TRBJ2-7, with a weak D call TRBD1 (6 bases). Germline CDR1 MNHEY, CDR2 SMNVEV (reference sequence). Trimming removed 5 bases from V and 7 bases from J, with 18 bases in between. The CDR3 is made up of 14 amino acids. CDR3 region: CASSPGTRVLEQYF. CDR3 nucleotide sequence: TGTGCCAGCAGTCCCGGGACACGGGTTTTAGAGCAGTACTTC.

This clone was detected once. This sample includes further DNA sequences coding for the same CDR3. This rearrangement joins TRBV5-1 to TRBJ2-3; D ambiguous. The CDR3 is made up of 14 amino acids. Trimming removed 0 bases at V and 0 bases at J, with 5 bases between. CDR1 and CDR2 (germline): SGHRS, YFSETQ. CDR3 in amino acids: CASSLGISTDTQYF. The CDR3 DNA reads TGCGCCAGCAGCTTGGGTATAAGCACAGATACGCAGTATTTT.

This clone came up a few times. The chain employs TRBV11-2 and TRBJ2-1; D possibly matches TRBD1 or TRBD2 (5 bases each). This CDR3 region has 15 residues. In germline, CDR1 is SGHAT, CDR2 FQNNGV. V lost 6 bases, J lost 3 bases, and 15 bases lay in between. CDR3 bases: TGTGCCAGCAGTTCGGGGACGGTCGGCTACAATGAGCAGTTCTTC. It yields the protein CASSSGTVGYNEQFF.

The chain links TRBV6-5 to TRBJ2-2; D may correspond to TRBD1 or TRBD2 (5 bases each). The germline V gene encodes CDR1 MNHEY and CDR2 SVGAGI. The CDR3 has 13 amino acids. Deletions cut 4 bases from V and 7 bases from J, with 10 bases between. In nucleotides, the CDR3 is TGTGCCAGCAGTTCCTTTGGGGGCGGGGAGCTGTTTTTT. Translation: CASSSFGGGELFF.

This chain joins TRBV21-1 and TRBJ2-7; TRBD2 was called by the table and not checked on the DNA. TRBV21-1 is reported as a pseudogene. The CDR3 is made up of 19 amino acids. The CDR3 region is CASSKAQISGEDWMDEQYF. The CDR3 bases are TGTGCCAGCAGCAAAGCGCAGATTAGCGGGGAGGACTGGATGGACGAGCAGTACTTC.

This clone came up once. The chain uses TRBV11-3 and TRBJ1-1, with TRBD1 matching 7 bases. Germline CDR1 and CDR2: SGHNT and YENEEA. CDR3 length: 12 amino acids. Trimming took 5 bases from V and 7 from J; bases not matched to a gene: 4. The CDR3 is CASSVRDSEAFF. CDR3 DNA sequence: TGTGCCAGCAGCGTCCGGGACAGTGAAGCTTTCTTT.